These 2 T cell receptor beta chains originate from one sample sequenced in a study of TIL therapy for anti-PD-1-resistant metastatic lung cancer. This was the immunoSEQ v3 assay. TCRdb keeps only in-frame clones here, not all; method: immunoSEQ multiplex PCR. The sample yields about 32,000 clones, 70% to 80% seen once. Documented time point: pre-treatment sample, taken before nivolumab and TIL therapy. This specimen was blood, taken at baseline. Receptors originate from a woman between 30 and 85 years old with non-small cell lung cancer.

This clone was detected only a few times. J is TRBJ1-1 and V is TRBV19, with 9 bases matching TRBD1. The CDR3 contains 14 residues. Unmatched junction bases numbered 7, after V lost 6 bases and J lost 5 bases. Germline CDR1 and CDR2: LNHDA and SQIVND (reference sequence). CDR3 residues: CASRVGTGSTEAFF. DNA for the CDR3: TGTGCCAGTAGGGTCGGGACAGGGAGTACTGAAGCTTTCTTT.

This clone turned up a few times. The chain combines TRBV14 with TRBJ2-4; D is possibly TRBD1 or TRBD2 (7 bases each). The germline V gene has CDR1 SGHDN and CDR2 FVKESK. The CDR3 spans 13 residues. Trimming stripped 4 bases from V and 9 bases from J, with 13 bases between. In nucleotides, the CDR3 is TGTGCCAGCAGCCGAACAGGGGAGGGCATTCAGTACTTC. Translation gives CASSRTGEGIQYF.